The clone carrying this T cell receptor beta chain was observed a handful of times. Its antigen remains unidentified. Per the germline V gene, CDR1 is MNHEY and CDR2 is SMNVEV (reference sequence). Trimming took off 7 bases at V and 2 bases at J, with 15 bases between the two ends. This CDR3 spans 15 amino acids. These data come from a study of beta chain features in type 1 diabetes. Across the whole study: Researchers looked at roughly 110 million sorted cells across all samples. Notes on the study in general: TCRB CDR3s were moderately but significantly shorter in Type 1 diabetes patients in all four CD4+ subsets.

Expressed TCRB transcripts were sequenced because the entire RNA isolate underwent reverse transcription. This table comes from immunoSEQ multiplex PCR, and its TCRdb copy is limited to in-frame clones, with some not included. The table lists roughly 260,000 clones, roughly 20% of them singletons. This clonotype was obtained from a middle-aged woman with type 1 diabetes. Sequencing was performed on naive CD4+ T cells from blood. The chain has TRBV27 and TRBJ2-1; the D gene is possibly TRBD2 (6 bases). Here the CDR3 DNA reads TGTGCCAGCACGGGAGACAGATCTACCTACAATGAGCAGTTCTTC. Amino acids: CASTGDRSTYNEQFF.